The sequence of this TCR beta chain was determined in a study of shared clonotypes between healthy human individuals. In the source study's methods: Junction-only sequences produced by ImmunoSEQ had no quality scores, so filtering differed. Sequencing used immunoSEQ multiplex PCR; TCRdb keeps in-frame clones, though not all of them. V and J calls and clone size are as listed in that table; D and trimming were resolved from the DNA. This sample has 300,000 to 400,000 clones, with roughly 84% found just once. This CDR3 has 13 amino acids. CDR1 SGHNT and CDR2 YYREEE come from the germline V gene (reference sequence). The ends were cut back, 0 bases at V and 7 bases at J, with 8 bases in the middle.

Sample: memory CD8+ T cells sorted from blood. Subset noted: CD45RO+ cells pooled with CCR7-negative TemRA cells. This TCR was recovered from a man younger than 35 in good health. This chain joins TRBV5-4 and TRBJ2-1; D ambiguous. This chain's CDR3 is CASSLGGPNEQFF. CDR3 DNA: TGTGCCAGCAGCTTGGGCGGCCCAAATGAGCAGTTCTTC.